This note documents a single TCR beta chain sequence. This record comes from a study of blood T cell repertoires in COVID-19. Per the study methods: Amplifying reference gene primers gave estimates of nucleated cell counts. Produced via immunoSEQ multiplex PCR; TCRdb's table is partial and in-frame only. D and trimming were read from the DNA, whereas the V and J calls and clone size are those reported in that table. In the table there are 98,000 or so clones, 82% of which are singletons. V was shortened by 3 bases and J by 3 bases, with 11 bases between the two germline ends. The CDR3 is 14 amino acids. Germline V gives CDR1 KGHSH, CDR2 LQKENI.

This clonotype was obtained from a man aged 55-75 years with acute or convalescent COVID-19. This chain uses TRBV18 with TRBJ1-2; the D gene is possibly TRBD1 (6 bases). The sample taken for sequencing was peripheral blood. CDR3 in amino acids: CASSPAGEYYGYTF. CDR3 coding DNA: TGTGCCAGCTCACCGGCAGGGGAGTACTATGGCTACACCTTC.